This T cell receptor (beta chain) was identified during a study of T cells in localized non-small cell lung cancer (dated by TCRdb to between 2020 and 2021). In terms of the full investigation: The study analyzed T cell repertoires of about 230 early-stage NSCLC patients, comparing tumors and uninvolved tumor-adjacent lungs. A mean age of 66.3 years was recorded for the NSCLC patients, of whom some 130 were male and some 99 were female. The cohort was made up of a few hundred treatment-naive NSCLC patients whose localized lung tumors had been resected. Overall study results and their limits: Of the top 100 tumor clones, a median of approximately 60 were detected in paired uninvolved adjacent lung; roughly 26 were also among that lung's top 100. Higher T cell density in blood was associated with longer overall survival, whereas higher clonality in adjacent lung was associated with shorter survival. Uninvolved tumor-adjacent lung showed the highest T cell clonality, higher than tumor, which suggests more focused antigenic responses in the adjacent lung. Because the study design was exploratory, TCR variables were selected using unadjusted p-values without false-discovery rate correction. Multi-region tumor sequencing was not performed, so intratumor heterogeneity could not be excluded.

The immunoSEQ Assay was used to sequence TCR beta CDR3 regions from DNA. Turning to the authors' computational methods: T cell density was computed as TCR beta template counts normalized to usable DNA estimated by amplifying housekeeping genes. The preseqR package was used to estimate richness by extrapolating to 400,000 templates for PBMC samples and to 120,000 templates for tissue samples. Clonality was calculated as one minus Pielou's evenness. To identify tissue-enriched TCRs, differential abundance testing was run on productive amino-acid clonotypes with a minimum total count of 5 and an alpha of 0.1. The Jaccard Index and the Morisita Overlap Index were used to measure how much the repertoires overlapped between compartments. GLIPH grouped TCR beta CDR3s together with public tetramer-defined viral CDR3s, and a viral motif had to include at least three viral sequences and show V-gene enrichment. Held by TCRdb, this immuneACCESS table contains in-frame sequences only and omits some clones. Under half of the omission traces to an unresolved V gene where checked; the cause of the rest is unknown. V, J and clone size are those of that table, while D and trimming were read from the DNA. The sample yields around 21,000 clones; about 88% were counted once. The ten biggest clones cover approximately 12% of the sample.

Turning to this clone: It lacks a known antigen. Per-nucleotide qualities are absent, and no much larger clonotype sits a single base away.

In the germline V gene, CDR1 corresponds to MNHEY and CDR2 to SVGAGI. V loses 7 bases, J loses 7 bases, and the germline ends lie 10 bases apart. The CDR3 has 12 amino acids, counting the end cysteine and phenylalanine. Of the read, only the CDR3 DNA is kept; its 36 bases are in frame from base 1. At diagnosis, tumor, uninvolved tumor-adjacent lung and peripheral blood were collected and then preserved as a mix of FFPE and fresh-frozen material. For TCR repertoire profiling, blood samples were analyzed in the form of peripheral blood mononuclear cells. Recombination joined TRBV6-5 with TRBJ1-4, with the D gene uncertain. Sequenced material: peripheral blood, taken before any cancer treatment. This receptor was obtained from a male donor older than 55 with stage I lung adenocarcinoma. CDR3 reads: CASKRSGEKLFF. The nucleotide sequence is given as TGTGCCAGCAAGCGGAGCGGTGAAAAACTGTTTTTT.